This T cell receptor beta chain stems from a study of identical twins. Study-wide results and caveats: Conclusions rested on cross-sectional statistics rather than following the same donors. Insertions were reduced in abundant cord blood beta clonotypes but not in memory repertoires.

As to this clonotype: Its antigen is unidentified.

The J segment lost 3 bases and the V segment lost 0 bases, leaving 3 bases of the junction unmatched. This CDR3 has 15 amino acids. In germline, CDR1 is DFQATT, CDR2 SNEGSKA (reference sequence). Each cDNA held unique molecular identifiers, and template switching gave it a universal primer site. TCRdb passed the 5' RACE reads through MiXCR, listing each CDR3 protein once. The table shows approximately 410,000 distinct CDR3 sequences, with around 20% occurring only once. This rearrangement joins TRBV20-1 to TRBJ2-5; the match to TRBD2 covers 11 bases. The sample was naive T cells sorted from blood. The source of this sequence is a man aged 45-65 years in good health. The CDR3 loop reads CSARDSGRAEETQYF. DNA of the CDR3: TGCAGTGCTAGAGATAGCGGGAGGGCCGAAGAGACCCAGTACTTC.